The rows below give T cell receptor beta chains drawn from one sample of a study of PD-1 blockade in classical Hodgkin lymphoma. Data came from immunoSEQ multiplex PCR; TCRdb stores just in-frame clones and leaves some out. Counted here are under 20,000 clones, approximately 80% occurring once; the ten biggest clones make up 40%. This sample comprised peripheral blood mononuclear cells (PBMCs), obtained before the fourth cycle of nivolumab. These receptors were taken from a human donor with classical Hodgkin lymphoma. Both conserved end residues are part of each CDR3. A D gene is named only where the DNA matches it firmly. Clone size appears in some rows only: once, few, many, or a class for an expanded clone.

clone_size,v_call,d_call,j_call,cdr3_aa,cdr3_nt
.,TRBV6-5,.,TRBJ1-1,CASSYSGRDTEAFF,TGTGCCAGCAGTTATTCCGGGAGGGACACTGAAGCTTTCTTT
.,TRBV5-1,TRBD1,TRBJ1-2,CASSLGTGGAHGYTF,TGCGCCAGCAGCTTGGGGACAGGGGGCGCTCATGGCTACACCTTC
.,TRBV2,.,TRBJ1-1,CASRTTDEAFF,TGTGCCAGCAGGACGACAGATGAAGCTTTCTTT
.,TRBV29-1,.,TRBJ1-5,CSVGDSNQPQHF,TGCAGCGTAGGGGACAGCAATCAGCCCCAGCATTTT
.,TRBV6-6,.,TRBJ2-3,CASSPQDSDTQYF,TGTGCCAGCAGTCCCCAGGATTCAGATACGCAGTATTTT
.,TRBV7-2,.,TRBJ2-7,CASSSKTGSEQYF,TGTGCCAGCAGCTCCAAAACAGGGTCCGAGCAGTACTTC
.,TRBV2,.,TRBJ1-2,CASTDRRGLNGYTF,TGTGCCAGCACGGACCGTCGGGGCCTTAATGGCTACACCTTC
.,TRBV15,TRBD2,TRBJ2-3,CATSRDSAGVRPQYF,TGTGCCACCAGCAGAGATTCGGCGGGAGTCCGCCCGCAGTATTTT
.,TRBV29-1,.,TRBJ1-2,CSAGGDYGYTF,TGCAGCGCGGGGGGGGACTATGGCTACACCTTC
few,TRBV4-3,TRBD2,TRBJ2-3,CASSQDLKREIRDTQYF,TGCGCCAGCAGCCAAGATCTGAAGCGGGAGATTAGAGATACGCAGTATTTT
.,TRBV7-9,TRBD2,TRBJ2-1,CASTSGGNNEQFF,TGTGCCAGCACCTCGGGGGGTAACAATGAGCAGTTCTTC
few,TRBV5-1,.,TRBJ2-2,CASKVQEAYTGELFF,TGCGCCAGCAAGGTTCAGGAGGCTTACACCGGGGAGCTGTTTTTT
.,TRBV7-2,.,TRBJ1-5,CASSLRLSGEQPQHF,TGTGCCAGCAGCTTAAGGTTATCAGGGGAGCAGCCCCAGCATTTT
.,TRBV6-6,TRBD1,TRBJ2-7,CASRSTGGFDEQYF,TGTGCCAGCAGGTCAACAGGGGGCTTTGACGAGCAGTACTTC
.,TRBV5-1,TRBD1,TRBJ2-7,CASSLDRSPYEQYF,TGCGCCAGCAGCCTGGACAGGAGCCCCTACGAGCAGTACTTC
.,TRBV27,TRBD1,TRBJ1-1,CASSGPGTAEAFF,TGTGCCAGCAGTGGCCCGGGGACAGCTGAAGCTTTCTTT
.,TRBV7-8,.,TRBJ2-7,CASSTSGPAYEQYF,TGTGCCAGCAGCACAAGCGGGCCCGCCTACGAGCAGTACTTC
.,TRBV4-1,.,TRBJ2-2,CASSQVSRFTGELFF,TGCGCCAGCAGCCAAGTGAGTAGGTTCACCGGGGAGCTGTTTTTT
.,TRBV19,TRBD1,TRBJ1-2,CASNPYGQGNNYGYTF,TGTGCCAGTAACCCGTATGGACAGGGGAACAACTATGGCTACACCTTC
.,TRBV5-1,.,TRBJ2-5,CASSLALTGFPGETQYF,TGCGCCAGCAGCTTGGCACTAACAGGTTTTCCCGGGGAGACCCAGTACTTC
medium-sized,TRBV29-1,TRBD1,TRBJ1-2,CSVETGSEYGYTF,TGCAGCGTCGAGACAGGGTCGGAGTATGGCTACACCTTC
.,TRBV29-1,.,TRBJ2-7,CSVEETRTSYEQYF,TGCAGCGTTGAAGAAACAAGAACCTCCTACGAGCAGTACTTC
.,TRBV7-2,.,TRBJ2-1,CASSLSSNNEQFF,TGTGCCAGCAGCTTAAGCTCAAACAATGAGCAGTTCTTC
.,TRBV7-9,TRBD2,TRBJ2-1,CASSPRLAGGPTYNEQFF,TGTGCCAGCAGCCCAAGACTAGCGGGAGGGCCCACCTACAATGAGCAGTTCTTC
.,TRBV27,.,TRBJ1-1,CASSLNVNTEAFF,TGTGCCAGCAGTTTAAATGTGAACACTGAAGCTTTCTTT
.,TRBV28,.,TRBJ2-1,CASSLWSQTNEQFF,TGTGCCAGCAGTTTATGGTCTCAGACCAATGAGCAGTTCTTC
.,TRBV9,.,TRBJ1-4,CASSVSPQDNEKLFF,TGTGCCAGCAGCGTTAGCCCACAGGATAATGAAAAACTGTTTTTT
.,TRBV19,TRBD2,TRBJ2-1,CASKAGGNHNEQFF,TGTGCCAGTAAGGCGGGAGGTAATCACAATGAGCAGTTCTTC
.,TRBV9,.,TRBJ2-5,CASSGTGNQETQYF,TGTGCCAGCAGCGGCACAGGGAACCAAGAGACCCAGTACTTC
.,TRBV11-2,TRBD2,TRBJ2-1,CASSLLAGGTEQFF,TGTGCCAGCAGCTTGTTGGCGGGAGGGACTGAGCAGTTCTTC
few,TRBV4-3,.,TRBJ2-3,CASSQDGGGAPGTQYF,TGCGCCAGCAGCCAAGACGGGGGCGGGGCCCCGGGTACGCAGTATTTT
few,TRBV7-9,.,TRBJ1-2,CASSLETAYGYTF,TGTGCCAGCAGCTTAGAGACTGCCTATGGCTACACCTTC
.,TRBV27,.,TRBJ2-5,CASSLLRTLGVRETQYF,TGTGCCAGCAGTTTATTAAGGACCTTGGGGGTTCGAGAGACCCAGTACTTC
.,TRBV5-6,TRBD1,TRBJ1-6,CASSLGDREDSPLHF,TGTGCCAGCAGCTTAGGGGACAGGGAGGATTCACCCCTCCACTTT
few,TRBV29-1,.,TRBJ1-2,CSVEDLPPGRYGYTF,TGCAGCGTTGAAGACTTACCCCCGGGACGGTATGGCTACACCTTC
.,TRBV7-9,TRBD1,TRBJ1-4,CASSFGQGGEKLFF,TGTGCCAGCAGCTTCGGACAGGGCGGTGAAAAACTGTTTTTT
.,TRBV30,.,TRBJ2-7,CAWSDLLDYEQYF,TGTGCCTGGAGTGACCTCCTAGATTACGAGCAGTACTTC
.,TRBV7-8,TRBD1,TRBJ2-7,CASSPRTGKGYEQYF,TGTGCCAGCAGCCCCCGGACAGGGAAGGGCTACGAGCAGTACTTC
.,TRBV5-1,.,TRBJ2-7,CASSFRGTYEQYF,TGCGCCAGCAGCTTCCGCGGGACCTACGAGCAGTACTTC